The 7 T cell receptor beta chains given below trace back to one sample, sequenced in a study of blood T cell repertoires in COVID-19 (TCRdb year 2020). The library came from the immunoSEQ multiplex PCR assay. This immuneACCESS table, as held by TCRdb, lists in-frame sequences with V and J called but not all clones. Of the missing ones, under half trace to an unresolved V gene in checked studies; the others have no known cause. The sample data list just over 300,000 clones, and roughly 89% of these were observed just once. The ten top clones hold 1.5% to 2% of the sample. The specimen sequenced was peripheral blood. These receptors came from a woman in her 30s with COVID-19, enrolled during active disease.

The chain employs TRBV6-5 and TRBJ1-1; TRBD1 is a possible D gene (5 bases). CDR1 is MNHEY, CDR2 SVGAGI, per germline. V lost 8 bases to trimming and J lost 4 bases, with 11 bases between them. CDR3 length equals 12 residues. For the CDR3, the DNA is TGTGCCAGCGGGAGGGGAACCACTGAAGCTTTCTTT. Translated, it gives CASGRGTTEAFF.

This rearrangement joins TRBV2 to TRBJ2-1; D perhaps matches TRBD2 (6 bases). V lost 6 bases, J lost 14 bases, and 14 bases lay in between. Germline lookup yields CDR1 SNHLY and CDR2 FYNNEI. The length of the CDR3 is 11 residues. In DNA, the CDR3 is TGTGCCAGCAGACCTAGCGCTGGGGAGTTCTTC. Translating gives CASRPSAGEFF.

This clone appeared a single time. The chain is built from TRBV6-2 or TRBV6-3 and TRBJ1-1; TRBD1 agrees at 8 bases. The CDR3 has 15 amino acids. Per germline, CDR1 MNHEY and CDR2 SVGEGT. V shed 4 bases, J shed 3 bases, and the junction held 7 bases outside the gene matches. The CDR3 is CASSWPGQVYTEAFF. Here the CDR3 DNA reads TGTGCCAGCAGTTGGCCGGGACAGGTCTACACTGAAGCTTTCTTT.

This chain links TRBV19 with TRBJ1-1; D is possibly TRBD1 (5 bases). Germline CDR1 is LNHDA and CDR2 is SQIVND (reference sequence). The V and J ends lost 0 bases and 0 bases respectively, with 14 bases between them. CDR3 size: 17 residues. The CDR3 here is CASSIDRAGSMNTEAFF. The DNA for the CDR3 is TGTGCCAGTAGTATAGATCGGGCAGGGTCAATGAACACTGAAGCTTTCTTT. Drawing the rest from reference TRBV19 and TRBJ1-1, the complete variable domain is DGGITQSPKYLFRKEGQNVTLSCEQNLNHDAMYWYRQDPGQGLRLIYYSQIVNDFQKGDIAEGYSVSREKKESFPLTVTSAQKNPTAFYLCASSIDRAGSMNTEAFFGQGTRLTVV.

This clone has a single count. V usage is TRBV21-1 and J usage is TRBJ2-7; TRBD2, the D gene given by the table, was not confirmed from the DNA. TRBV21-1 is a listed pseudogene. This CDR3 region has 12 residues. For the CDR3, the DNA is TGTGCCAGCAGCACAGAGGACTACGAGCAGTACGTC. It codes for CASSTEDYEQYV.

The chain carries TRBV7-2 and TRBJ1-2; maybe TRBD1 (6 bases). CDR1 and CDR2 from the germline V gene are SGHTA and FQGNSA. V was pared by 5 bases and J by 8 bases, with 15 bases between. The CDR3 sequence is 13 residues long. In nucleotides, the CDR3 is TGTGCCAGCAGCCCCCTAGGGGGACACGGCTACACCTTC. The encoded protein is CASSPLGGHGYTF.

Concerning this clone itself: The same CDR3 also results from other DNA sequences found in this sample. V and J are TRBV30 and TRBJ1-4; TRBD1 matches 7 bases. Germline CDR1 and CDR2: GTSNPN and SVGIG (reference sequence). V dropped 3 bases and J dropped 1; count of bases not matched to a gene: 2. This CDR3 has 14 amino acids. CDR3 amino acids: CAWSRDRTNEKLFF. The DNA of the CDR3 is TGTGCCTGGAGCCGGGACAGAACTAATGAAAAACTGTTTTTT.